This TCR beta chain was recovered during a study of cytomegalovirus exposure and HLA in healthy donors (TCRdb year 2017). Background on the whole study: In an earlier analysis of some 610 of the donors, less than 350 Gb of sequence data and 117 million unique TCR beta sequences from approximately 180 million T cells were reported. About 280 gigabases of sequencing data and around 80 million unique TCR sequences made up an early release that covered around 640 HLA-typed donors. The genetic ancestry cluster associated with self-reported Caucasian donors included around four fifths of the 398 genotyped donors. The study aimed to test whether cataloging public T cell receptors could reveal signatures of past pathogen exposure. The study used immunosequencing to profile the T cell repertoires of 666 subjects and linked those repertoires to cytomegalovirus serostatus. In addition to the first cohort of 666 subjects, a separate validation cohort of around 110 different subjects was used. The study combined high-throughput TCR immunosequencing, statistical association of individual TCRs with disease status, and machine learning to predict cytomegalovirus infection status. A later analysis re-examined previously published TCR beta repertoires from 600 to 700 donors and added high-resolution HLA genotyping to investigate patterns of TCR occurrence. The later analysis used no new phenotypic data to find candidate immune exposures, relying instead on TCR beta sequences and their occurrence across donors. To decide whether each TCR beta V gene segment behaved as functional or pseudogenic, an earlier analysis of fewer than 750 of the donors relied on high-throughput TCR beta sequencing. Donor age, sex, ethnicity and CMV serostatus were compiled together with the repertoire data. A later genetic analysis took genome-wide SNP genotypes for 398 of the 666 donors and used that subset as a discovery cohort. All discovery cohort repertoires had been generated using a single sequencing platform. Class I and class II HLA loci were covered by the typing at four-digit resolution. Typing coverage differed by locus: A, B, C, DRB1 and DQB1 were typed in about 620-630 donors, DQA1 in roughly 510, DPA1 in nearly 610, and DPB1 in 450 to 480. Roughly five DR-DQ haplotypes were handled as single units for association and clustering, since linkage in the cohort was strong. On average, about 240,000 unique TCR beta nucleotide sequences were sequenced per donor among 300 to 500 genotyped donors of the cohort, with roughly 20% of those sequences being non-productive. Overall study outcomes, separate from this receptor: Broadly in line with IMGT annotations, most TCR beta V segments showed up in productive rearrangements about 87% or about 30% of the time in an earlier analysis of several hundred of the donors. According to a later analysis, parvovirus B19, influenza, CMV and Epstein-Barr virus appeared linked to several top co-occurrence clusters. The only immune exposure information available for the cohort was CMV serostatus. Specific HLA alleles were associated with over 15,000 TCR beta sequences at a false discovery rate of 0.05 in a later analysis. Because counts were too low, some 16 rarely observed V segments, including chromosome 9 orphons, were excluded from the earlier analysis of several hundred of the donors. Cytomegalovirus status was reported to be diagnosed by the classifier with high specificity and sensitivity in both the original and validation cohorts. Three of the identified cytomegalovirus-associated TCR beta chains were confirmed in vitro to be specific for cytomegalovirus antigens. Because the 87-base-pair reads could not distinguish some IMGT-functional V segments, including TRBV6-2 and TRBV6-3, those segments were excluded. The cohort was sequenced for TCR beta chains only, and without alpha or paired-chain data the features that could be detected were limited. A later analysis found that HLA-associated TCR beta chains were more clonally expanded and had lower generation probabilities than equally common non-associated chains. When HLA alleles, especially DR and DQ, strongly co-occurred, TCR associations were difficult to assign to individual alleles. A cluster of highly shared sequence variants was judged likely to be a technical artifact of the sequencing pipeline. The authors suggested that the approach could potentially be generalized to other disease states and immunological phenotypes. The study gave a list of about 160 TCR beta chains associated with cytomegalovirus. A further reported finding was that TCR beta sequences accurately predicted the HLA-A and HLA-B alleles for most subjects in the first cohort. A later genetic analysis reported fewer N-insertions in productive TCRs among donors in an Asian-associated ancestry cluster than the roughly 700-donor mean. Presence/absence analyses assumed roughly uniform sequencing depth across donors, an assumption that may not hold. A later genetic analysis associated a missense DCLRE1C variant with V-gene and J-gene trimming of TCR beta chains, and an independent cohort replicated the association. A later analysis found that most CMV-associated TCR beta chains appeared HLA-restricted, with HLA associations seemingly driven largely by CMV exposure. Linkage disequilibrium might explain the correlated functional status among segregating V segments, but an unknown experimental factor could not be excluded. Because HLA typing was missing for some donors at each locus, association tests included only the typed subset. Most TCR sequences were seen in very few donors, while some public TCRs were found in many individuals. According to a later analysis, TCR association rates differed among HLA loci, with DRB1 alleles showing the most associated TCRs and HLA-C alleles showing the fewest.

As encoded in the germline V gene, CDR1 is SGHTS while CDR2 is YDEGEE. V and J lose 5 bases and 2 bases, and a span of 10 bases separates them. There are 14 amino acids in the CDR3, from cysteine to phenylalanine inclusive. Of all the DNA, just the CDR3 is kept, 42 bases in frame from base 1. The cohort comprised some 700 healthy bone marrow donors. At the time of sampling, all cohort members were nominally healthy, though unrecorded immune exposures were likely present. The donor tested CMV seropositive and was one of the 289 seropositive cohort members. Each donor provided a peripheral blood sample, and peripheral blood mononuclear cells were used for TCR beta sequencing. Genomic DNA extraction from the blood cell samples was performed with the Qiagen DNeasy Blood Extraction Kit. A remark on this clone: It lacks a known antigen. The sample holds no much larger clone one base away, and base qualities are not on file.

Library method: the immunoSEQ multiplex PCR assay. A mixture of 60 forward primers for TCR Vbeta segments and 13 reverse primers for TCR Jbeta segments was used in the multiplex PCR. Amplification of the CDR3 region of rearranged TCR beta genes was performed with a multiplex PCR assay on genomic DNA. The Illumina HiSeq System was used to sequence the amplified TCR beta libraries as 87-base-pair reads. On the study's bioinformatics: A later analysis counted about 76 million unique TCR beta chains across the 650 to 800 repertoires, and 10 million to 11 million of these chains were shared by at least two donors. Raw reads were error-corrected and collapsed into unique sequences with a nearest-neighbor algorithm that merged closely related sequences to remove PCR and sequencing errors. CDR3 sequences were aligned to IMGT reference sequences to assign V, D and J gene segments. Each retained sequence needed at least a six-nucleotide match to both a V gene segment and a J gene segment. A rearrangement was called productive if the CDR3 had no stop codons and remained in frame with V and J, and every other rearrangement was called non-productive. CDR3 was defined according to IMGT convention as the region running from the second conserved V-encoded cysteine to the conserved J-encoded phenylalanine. The earlier analysis of approximately 500 of the donors excluded sequences that lacked an unambiguous match to a single V gene segment. In an earlier analysis of a few hundred of the donors, V segments were called functional above 56.7% productive rearrangements and were called segregating when the between-donor standard deviation exceeded 5%. To diagnose cytomegalovirus status from the catalog of TCR beta chain sequences, a statistical classification framework was built. V and J gene assignment, in a later analysis, came from comparing TCR nucleotide sequences with IMGT/GENE-DB human TR gene sequences. A later analysis assigned CDR3 sequences and most-parsimonious VDJ recombination scenarios with the TCRdist pipeline. A later analysis defined each TCR beta chain by its CDR3 amino acid sequence plus V-gene family, and excluded reads lacking a unique V-gene family. A later analysis removed 550 to 700 highly shared, low-generation-probability nucleotide sequences to deal with suspected cross-contamination and a sequencing artifact. A later analysis calculated a clonal expansion index for each public chain from normalized within-repertoire ranks of inferred template counts. Generation probabilities in a later analysis came from a VDJ recombination model fitted to out-of-frame rearrangements, and those results were checked against IGoR. A later analysis scored TCR-TCR, TCR-HLA and TCR-CMV co-occurrence with hypergeometric tests, applying a repertoire-size bias correction to TCR pairs. In a later analysis, false discovery rates were estimated by permuting HLA or CMV assignments 20 times. In a later analysis, co-occurring TCRs were grouped using DBSCAN, and TCRdist sequence similarity was added for clustering within HLA-allele-positive subsets. Co-occurrence clustering excluded repertoires with fewer than 30,000 or more than 120,000 public chains, plus five with anomalous nucleotide sharing. As stored in TCRdb, this immuneACCESS dataset retains in-frame rearrangements with V and J assigned. A fraction of the clones does not appear; measured against another copy, unresolved V genes explain less than half of the discrepancy, and the remainder lacks a known reason. The V and J calls and the clone size are those of that table, but D and trimming were determined from the DNA. The sample yields some 97,000 clones; around 80% were counted once. Roughly 3.7% of the sample belongs to the ten largest clones.

Specimen: PBMCs. The chain couples TRBV5-8 to TRBJ1-4; the D gene assignment is ambiguous. The TCR was taken from a female donor in good health and CMV-seropositive. The DNA sequence is as follows: TGTGCCAGCAGTCTTCGGAGGACTAATGAAAAACTGTTTTTT. Its translation is CASSLRRTNEKLFF. When the CDR3 is completed using the reference TRBV5-8 and TRBJ1-4 genes on either side, the full variable domain is EAGVTQSPTHLIKTRGQQATLRCSPISGHTSVYWYQQALGLGLQFLLWYDEGEERNRGNFPPRFSGRQFPNYSSELNVNALELEDSALYLCASSLRRTNEKLFFGSGTQLSVL.